This T cell receptor (beta chain) originates from a study of tumor and adjacent non-tumor tissue in lung cancer. At least ten counts were recorded for this clonotype. No cell sorting was done before RNA was extracted from the tissue. This non-tumor lung sample came from over 3 cm beyond the tumor edge. The library came from three nested PCR rounds adapted from ARM-PCR protocols. MiXCR was run by TCRdb on the multiplex PCR reads, yielding one entry per CDR3 protein. This table has 98,000 or so distinct CDR3 sequences, more than 80% appearing once. Trimming stripped 1 base from V and 1 base from J, with 14 bases between. Germline values: CDR1 SGHNT, CDR2 YYREEE (reference sequence). The length of the CDR3 is 16 residues.

This receptor was taken from a man in his fifties or sixties with small cell lung cancer. The V gene is TRBV5-4, the J gene TRBJ1-1; D is perhaps TRBD1 (6 bases). Input material: distant non-tumor lung tissue. CDR3 nucleotides: TGTGCCAGCAGCTTGCAACAGGGAGGAGGGAACACTGAAGCTTTCTTT. Translated: CASSLQQGGGNTEAFF. Full variable domain (remainder filled in from reference TRBV5-4 and TRBJ1-1): ETGVTQSPTHLIKTRGQQVTLRCSSQSGHNTVSWYQQALGQGPQFIFQYYREEENGRGNFPPRFSGLQFPNYSSELNVNALELDDSALYLCASSLQQGGGNTEAFFGQGTRLTVV.